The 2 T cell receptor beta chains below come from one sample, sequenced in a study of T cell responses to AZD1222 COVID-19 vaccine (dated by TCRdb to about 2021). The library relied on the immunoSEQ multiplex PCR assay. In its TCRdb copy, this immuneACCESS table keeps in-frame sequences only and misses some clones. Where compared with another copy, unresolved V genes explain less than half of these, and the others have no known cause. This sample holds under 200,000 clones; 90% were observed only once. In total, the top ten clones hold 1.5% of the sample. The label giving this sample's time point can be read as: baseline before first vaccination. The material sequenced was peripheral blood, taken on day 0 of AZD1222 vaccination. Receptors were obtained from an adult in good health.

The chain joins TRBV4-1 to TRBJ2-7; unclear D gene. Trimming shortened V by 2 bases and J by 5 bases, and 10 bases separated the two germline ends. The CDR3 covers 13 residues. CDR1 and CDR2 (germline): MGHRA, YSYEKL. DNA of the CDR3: TGCGCCAGCAGCCAAAAAACAGCCAACGAGCAGTACTTC. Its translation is CASSQKTANEQYF.

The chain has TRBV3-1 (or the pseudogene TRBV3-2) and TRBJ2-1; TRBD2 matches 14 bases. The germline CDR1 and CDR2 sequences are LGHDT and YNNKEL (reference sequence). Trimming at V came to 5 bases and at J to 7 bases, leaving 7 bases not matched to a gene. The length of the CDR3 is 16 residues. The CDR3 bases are TGTGCCAGCAGCTTTCGGACTAGCGGGGGGACTAATGAGCAGTTCTTC. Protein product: CASSFRTSGGTNEQFF.